This passage covers 6 T cell receptor beta chains from one sample sequenced in a study of control samples from healthy donors and cancer patients. Clones were read by immunoSEQ multiplex PCR, and TCRdb kept only the in-frame ones, dropping some. Of 120,000 or so clones in the sample, over 75% were seen once. Sequencing was carried out using blood. Receptors originate from a man between 35 and 55 years old in good health.

This rearrangement joins TRBV30 to TRBJ2-3; the match to TRBD2 covers 10 bases. CDR3 length: 15 residues. CDR1 and CDR2 from the germline V gene are GTSNPN and SVGIG (reference sequence). V lost 5 bases to trimming and J lost 0 bases; unmatched junction nucleotides: 5. CDR3 in amino acids: CAWSRTSGSTDTQYF. CDR3 coding DNA: TGTGCCTGGTCTCGGACTAGCGGAAGCACAGATACGCAGTATTTT.

The chain has TRBV5-1 and TRBJ2-3; TRBD2 might be the D (6 bases). The length of the CDR3 is 14 residues. Germline V gives CDR1 SGHRS, CDR2 YFSETQ. V was trimmed by 4 bases and J by 0 bases, leaving 9 bases between them. The CDR3 bases are TGCGCCAGCAGCCCCGGGGGTAGCACAGATACGCAGTATTTT. This encodes CASSPGGSTDTQYF.

V usage is TRBV14 and J usage is TRBJ2-3; D gene uncertain. Germline lookup yields CDR1 SGHDN and CDR2 FVKESK. V lost 1 base and J lost 2, with 10 bases in between. The CDR3 has 15 amino acids. The CDR3: CASSQGWQATDTQYF. The CDR3 DNA sequence: TGTGCCAGCAGCCAAGGTTGGCAGGCCACAGATACGCAGTATTTT. The entire variable domain, with the rest obtained from reference TRBV14 and TRBJ2-3, is as follows: EAGVTQFPSHSVIEKGQTVTLRCDPISGHDNLYWYRRVMGKEIKFLLHFVKESKQDESGMPNNRFLAERTGGTYSTLKVQPAELEDSGVYFCASSQGWQATDTQYFGPGTRLTVL.

This chain uses TRBV27 with TRBJ1-3, with 7 bases identical to TRBD1. The CDR3 consists of 17 residues. Germline CDR1 is MNHEY and CDR2 is SMNVEV (reference sequence). V gave up 6 bases and J gave up 4 bases; unmatched junction bases: 15. CDR3 DNA sequence: TGTGCCAGCAGCCCAACCCCGACAGGGTTTGGCGGAAACACCATATATTTT. Its protein product is CASSPTPTGFGGNTIYF.

The chain uses TRBV18 and TRBJ2-1, with D perhaps given as TRBD1 or TRBD2 (5 bases each). V lost 4 bases and J 10 bases, leaving 17 bases between the germline ends. From germline, CDR1 is KGHSH and CDR2 LQKENI. The CDR3 length is 14 residues. CDR3 bases: TGTGCCAGCTCACGGGACCCGCGGGCGCGGGAGCAGTTCTTC. It is translated as CASSRDPRAREQFF.

J is TRBJ2-7 and V is TRBV4-2; no reliable D call. The CDR3 runs to 12 residues. Germline assignment: CDR1 LGHNA and CDR2 YNFKEQ. V was trimmed by 0 bases and J by 7 bases, leaving 7 bases between them. DNA for the CDR3: TGTGCCAGCAGCCAAGAAGGTCGGGAGCAGTACTTC. Its translation is CASSQEGREQYF.